This is a list of T cell receptor beta chains from one sample in a study of T-cell memory formation after mild COVID-19. TCRdb re-called the 5' RACE reads through MiXCR, storing one row per CDR3 protein. The sample holds 15,000 to 20,000 distinct CDR3 sequences, over 20% seen once. Sequenced sample: PBMCs or a T cell subset sorted from them (not recorded which). Every receptor here comes from a man younger than 35 who had mild COVID-19 (a few samples of this study predate the infection). Cell type and time point are not known. Both conserved end residues are trimmed from each CDR3.

j_call: TRBJ2-1; v_call: TRBV7-2; cdr3_length: 10; cdr3_aa: ASSPRVTEQF
j_call: TRBJ1-5; v_call: TRBV7-8; cdr3_length: 12; cdr3_aa: ASSYRRGLQPQH
j_call: TRBJ2-1; v_call: TRBV7-6; cdr3_length: 15; cdr3_aa: ASSLVWLLGNGNEQF
j_call: TRBJ1-3; v_call: TRBV6-5; cdr3_length: 11; cdr3_aa: ASRGPAGNTIY
j_call: TRBJ1-4; v_call: TRBV4-3; cdr3_length: 17; cdr3_aa: ASSQEDVKWAPTNEKLF
j_call: TRBJ1-2; v_call: TRBV20-1; cdr3_length: 13; cdr3_aa: SARDLERGGWGYT
j_call: TRBJ2-2; v_call: TRBV9; cdr3_length: 13; cdr3_aa: ASSYGQGTTGELF
j_call: TRBJ2-5; v_call: TRBV7-6; cdr3_length: 13; cdr3_aa: ASTPGGRSRETQY
j_call: TRBJ2-2; v_call: TRBV13; cdr3_length: 10; cdr3_aa: ASSLGTGELF
j_call: TRBJ2-2; v_call: TRBV12-3/TRBV12-4; cdr3_length: 12; cdr3_aa: ASSWTANTGELF
j_call: TRBJ2-1; v_call: TRBV30; cdr3_length: 13; cdr3_aa: AWSPERGAYNEQF
j_call: TRBJ1-1; v_call: TRBV3-1; cdr3_length: 15; cdr3_aa: ASSQPYTVRGNTEAF
j_call: TRBJ2-1; v_call: TRBV10-3; cdr3_length: 11; cdr3_aa: AISDLGGDEQF
j_call: TRBJ1-1; v_call: TRBV19; cdr3_length: 12; cdr3_aa: ASSIGQMNTEAF
j_call: TRBJ2-1; v_call: TRBV14; cdr3_length: 9; cdr3_aa: ASSHRDEQF
j_call: TRBJ2-1; v_call: TRBV7-8; cdr3_length: 11; cdr3_aa: ASSSRIRNEQF
j_call: TRBJ2-3; v_call: TRBV9; cdr3_length: 13; cdr3_aa: ASSDRDRLLNTQY
j_call: TRBJ2-2; v_call: TRBV7-4; cdr3_length: 14; cdr3_aa: ASSPKRGPNTGELF
j_call: TRBJ2-2; v_call: TRBV5-1; cdr3_length: 14; cdr3_aa: ASSLLPAGASGELF
j_call: TRBJ2-1; v_call: TRBV5-1; cdr3_length: 10; cdr3_aa: ASRSLGSQQF
j_call: TRBJ2-7; v_call: TRBV9; cdr3_length: 12; cdr3_aa: ASSVGRGSYEQY
j_call: TRBJ1-2; v_call: TRBV12-3/TRBV12-4; cdr3_length: 12; cdr3_aa: ASTLSGANYGYT
j_call: TRBJ1-1; v_call: TRBV7-2; cdr3_length: 14; cdr3_aa: ASSSRGTGDVTEAF
j_call: TRBJ2-7; v_call: TRBV28; cdr3_length: 11; cdr3_aa: ASSFRRGHEQY
j_call: TRBJ1-4; v_call: TRBV12-3/TRBV12-4; cdr3_length: 12; cdr3_aa: ASTSSGANEKLF
j_call: TRBJ1-2; v_call: TRBV9; cdr3_length: 13; cdr3_aa: ASSPRTGYHDGYT
j_call: .; v_call: TRBV21-1; cdr3_length: 14; cdr3_aa: ASSKGLAGGRKTQY
j_call: TRBJ2-7; v_call: TRBV6-5; cdr3_length: 15; cdr3_aa: ASSYSDTTGYSYEQY
j_call: TRBJ2-5; v_call: TRBV4-1; cdr3_length: 13; cdr3_aa: ASSQDPLIQETQY
j_call: TRBJ2-2; v_call: TRBV27; cdr3_length: 16; cdr3_aa: ASSLMVWQGADTGELF
j_call: TRBJ1-3; v_call: TRBV12-3/TRBV12-4; cdr3_length: 13; cdr3_aa: ASSGGAAGGNTIY
j_call: TRBJ2-3; v_call: TRBV7-2; cdr3_length: 11; cdr3_aa: ASSFFGALQGY
j_call: TRBJ2-3; v_call: TRBV30; cdr3_length: 13; cdr3_aa: AWDLAGGGVDTQY
j_call: TRBJ2-1; v_call: TRBV11-1; cdr3_length: 16; cdr3_aa: ASSRPPRWVRSYNEQF
j_call: TRBJ2-5; v_call: TRBV18; cdr3_length: 12; cdr3_aa: ASSPVTVQETQY
j_call: TRBJ2-5; v_call: TRBV27; cdr3_length: 11; cdr3_aa: ASSLSDKETQY
j_call: TRBJ2-1; v_call: TRBV10-2; cdr3_length: 17; cdr3_aa: ATYRGLAGGPHSYNEQF
j_call: TRBJ2-7; v_call: TRBV20-1; cdr3_length: 12; cdr3_aa: SAIIGQGWGEQY
j_call: TRBJ1-4; v_call: TRBV12-5; cdr3_length: 14; cdr3_aa: ASGFVIRGKGEKLF
j_call: TRBJ2-7; v_call: TRBV4-2; cdr3_length: 12; cdr3_aa: ASSQYGGIYEQY
j_call: TRBJ1-1; v_call: TRBV12-3/TRBV12-4; cdr3_length: 11; cdr3_aa: ASSLYRADGAF
j_call: TRBJ2-3; v_call: TRBV20-1; cdr3_length: 12; cdr3_aa: SARDVEAADTQY
j_call: TRBJ2-5; v_call: TRBV7-8; cdr3_length: 12; cdr3_aa: ASSFVGTVETQY
j_call: TRBJ2-4; v_call: TRBV20-1; cdr3_length: 12; cdr3_aa: SARTGLAKNIQY
j_call: TRBJ1-5; v_call: TRBV4-1; cdr3_length: 11; cdr3_aa: ASSAPGDQPQH
j_call: TRBJ1-4; v_call: TRBV12-3/TRBV12-4; cdr3_length: 12; cdr3_aa: ASSSVEANEKLF
j_call: TRBJ1-2; v_call: TRBV5-1; cdr3_length: 14; cdr3_aa: ASSLAQVGPNYGYT
j_call: TRBJ2-7; v_call: TRBV7-2; cdr3_length: 13; cdr3_aa: ASSGWDRGSYEQY
j_call: TRBJ1-1; v_call: TRBV7-6; cdr3_length: 14; cdr3_aa: ASSLSPGFEDTEAF
j_call: TRBJ2-7; v_call: TRBV12-3/TRBV12-4; cdr3_length: 12; cdr3_aa: ASSSTGGSYEQY
j_call: TRBJ1-2; v_call: TRBV7-9; cdr3_length: 14; cdr3_aa: ASSLGRGQRGYGYT
j_call: TRBJ2-3; v_call: TRBV27; cdr3_length: 11; cdr3_aa: ASSFYNADTQY
j_call: TRBJ1-3; v_call: TRBV14; cdr3_length: 14; cdr3_aa: ASSQHQGYSGNTIY
j_call: TRBJ2-1; v_call: TRBV7-2; cdr3_length: 15; cdr3_aa: ASSLAPSTSSYNEQF
j_call: TRBJ2-1; v_call: TRBV7-2; cdr3_length: 12; cdr3_aa: ASSLERTENEQF
j_call: TRBJ2-2; v_call: TRBV7-2; cdr3_length: 14; cdr3_aa: ASSQILAGGTGELF
j_call: TRBJ2-4; v_call: TRBV7-9; cdr3_length: 12; cdr3_aa: ASSSTGGKNIQY